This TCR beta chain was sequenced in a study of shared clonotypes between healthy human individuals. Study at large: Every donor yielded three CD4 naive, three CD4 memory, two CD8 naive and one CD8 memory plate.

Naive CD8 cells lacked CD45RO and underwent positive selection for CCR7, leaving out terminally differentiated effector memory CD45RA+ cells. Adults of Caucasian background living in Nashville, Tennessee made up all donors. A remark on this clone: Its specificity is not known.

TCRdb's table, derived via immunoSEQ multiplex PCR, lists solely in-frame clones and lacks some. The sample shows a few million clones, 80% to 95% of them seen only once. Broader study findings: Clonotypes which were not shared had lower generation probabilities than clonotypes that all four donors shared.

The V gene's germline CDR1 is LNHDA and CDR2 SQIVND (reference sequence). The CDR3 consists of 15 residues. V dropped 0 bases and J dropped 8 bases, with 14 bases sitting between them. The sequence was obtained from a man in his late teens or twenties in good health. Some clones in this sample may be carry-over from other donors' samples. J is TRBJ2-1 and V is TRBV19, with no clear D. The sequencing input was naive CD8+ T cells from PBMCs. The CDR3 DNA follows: TGTGCCAGTAGTATAGATCTTGGCCTATTCGATGAGCAGTTCTTC. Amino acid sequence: CASSIDLGLFDEQFF.